This T cell receptor beta chain came from a study of CD4 T cells in relation to SARS-CoV-2 and coronaviruses. Whole-study context: PBMCs were cultured with antigen for about eleven days before TCR beta sequencing.

Repertoires were generated with immunoSEQ multiplex PCR, while TCRdb's copy carries only in-frame clones and drops some. The table records 20,000 or so clones, less than 85% of them present only once. The unexposed donors gave CD4+ T cells in about 2010-2019, prior to COVID-19. Isolation of CD4+ T cells took place after less than 11 days in culture. Each well had 2 million or so PBMCs in approximately 5.1% human AB serum with IL-2. About this clone itself: Its matching antigen is unknown.

The sequenced sample consisted of CD4+ T cells from PBMCs, cultured in vitro. This sequence originates from a human donor in good health.

Here the CDR3 reads CASSLAGASYNEQFF. The CDR3 nucleotides read TGTGCCAGCAGTTTAGCGGGAGCGTCCTACAATGAGCAGTTCTTC. This sequence joins TRBV28 and TRBJ2-1; 7 bases map to TRBD2. V lost 2 bases to trimming and J lost 1 base; unmatched junction nucleotides: 2. The V gene's germline CDR1 is MDHEN and CDR2 SYDVKM. The CDR3 is made up of 15 amino acids.